This TCR beta chain emerged from a study of type 1 regulatory T cells. J was trimmed by 3 bases and V by 5 bases; bases with no gene match: 4. CDR3 length: 14 residues. CDR1 is SGHTA and CDR2 is FQGNSA in the germline V gene. A single record per CDR3 protein comes from TCRdb applying MiXCR to the reads. The repertoire holds over 55,000 distinct CDR3 sequences, with about three fifths as singletons. This clonotype was counted only a few times. What it recognizes is unknown. The clonotype was recovered from a human donor in good health. Sequences were obtained from cultured T cells, either the whole culture or a sorted T cell fraction (not recorded which). Subset specified: Tr1-enriched cell product generated in vitro against host alloantigens. This chain links TRBV7-2 with TRBJ1-5; 7 bases are a match to TRBD1. CDR3 coding DNA: TGTGCCAGCAGCCCACAGGGGCCCAATCAGCCCCAGCATTTT. This codes for CASSPQGPNQPQHF.